This T cell receptor (beta chain) stems from a study of cytomegalovirus exposure and HLA in healthy donors. The study's findings and limits: Confirmation in vitro established that three CMV-associated chains were specific for CMV antigens. Accounts indicate the classifier identified cytomegalovirus status with strong specificity and sensitivity. Cytomegalovirus association was assigned to approximately 160 TCR beta chains.

Repertoires were generated with immunoSEQ multiplex PCR, while TCRdb's copy carries only in-frame clones and drops some. The sample has 90,000 to 110,000 clones; more than 85% are singletons. Concerning this clone: Its antigen is currently unknown.

This clonotype was sampled from a woman between 18 and 29 years old in good health and CMV-seropositive. The sample consisted of PBMCs.

CDR3: CASSETSGQQYEQYF. The CDR3 DNA follows: TGCGCCAGCAGCGAAACCTCGGGACAGCAATACGAGCAGTACTTC. The chain employs TRBV5-1 and TRBJ2-7, with 7 bases identical to TRBD1. In germline, CDR1 is SGHRS, CDR2 YFSETQ. After removal of 4 bases from V and 4 bases from J, the junction contained 11 bases not matched to a gene. This CDR3 contains 15 residues.